Following are 22 T cell receptor beta chains from one sample sequenced in a study of T cells in Graves' hyperthyroidism and ophthalmopathy. The CDR3 regions of TCR beta were amplified from RNA transcripts. First-round RT-PCR of the TCR CDR3 relied on the HTBI primer set. TCRdb processed the multiplex PCR reads anew with MiXCR; each CDR3 protein has one entry. Seen here are roughly 150,000 distinct CDR3 sequences, less than 10% observed once, and the top ten hold about 20%. The source material was blood. The origin of the receptors is a woman in her late teens or twenties with Graves' hyperthyroidism that later progressed to Graves' ophthalmopathy.

The gene calls are TRBV18 and TRBJ2-3; the match to TRBD2 covers 7 bases. CDR1 and CDR2 from the germline V gene are KGHSH and LQKENI. The trim removed 4 bases at V and 0 bases at J, leaving 7 bases unmatched. The CDR3 length is 16 residues. The CDR3 bases are TGTGCCAGCTCACAGATAGCGGGCGCTAGCACAGATACGCAGTATTTT. Translation: CASSQIAGASTDTQYF.

At least ten counts were recorded for this clonotype. This sequence joins TRBV29-1 and TRBJ1-2, with D perhaps matching TRBD1 (5 bases). This CDR3 region has 12 residues. Germline lookup yields CDR1 SQVTM and CDR2 ANQGSEA. Deletions cut 2 bases from V and 6 bases from J, with 10 bases between. CDR3 coding DNA: TGCAGCGTTGAACAGGGTACGGATGGCTACACCTTC. Its protein is CSVEQGTDGYTF.

This clonotype appeared many times. This chain uses TRBV11-2 with TRBJ2-1; D may be TRBD2 (6 bases). There are 15 residues in the CDR3. Trimming took off 3 bases at V and 2 bases at J, with 11 bases between the two ends. The V gene's germline CDR1 is SGHAT and CDR2 FQNNGV. Written as DNA, the CDR3 is TGTGCCAGCAGCTTTGGTAGCGGCCCCTACAATGAGCAGTTCTTC. This codes for CASSFGSGPYNEQFF.

This clonotype was detected only a few times. The chain couples TRBV14 to TRBJ1-2; 10 nucleotides line up with TRBD1. The germline V gene has CDR1 SGHDN and CDR2 FVKESK. This CDR3 region has 14 residues. Unmatched junction bases numbered 5, after V lost 4 bases and J lost 6 bases. CDR3 DNA: TGTGCCAGCAGCCCTCGACAGGGGGCGGATGGCTACACCTTC. Protein: CASSPRQGADGYTF.

This clonotype was recorded at least ten times. The chain joins TRBV11-2 to TRBJ2-1; D is unresolved. The CDR3 is made up of 16 amino acids. V was trimmed by 7 bases and J by 9 bases, leaving 25 bases between them. Germline assignment: CDR1 SGHAT and CDR2 FQNNGV. The CDR3 nucleotides are TGTGCCAGCAACTCCGACGGCAGCAGATTCTCTGGTGAGCAGTTCTTC. Translating gives CASNSDGSRFSGEQFF.

This clonotype was observed a few times. The CDR3 reads CASSHSGTSGSSNEQYF. The CDR3 nucleotides read TGTGCCAGCAGCCACTCAGGGACTAGCGGGAGTTCCAACGAGCAGTACTTC. The chain combines TRBV4-2 with TRBJ2-7; 14 bases map to TRBD2. The germline gives CDR1 LGHNA, CDR2 YNFKEQ. Losses at the gene ends were 3 bases for V and 5 bases for J; bases not matched to a gene: 9. CDR3 length: 17 amino acids.

There are many counts of this clonotype. This chain connects TRBV5-8 to TRBJ2-7; the D gene is possibly TRBD1 (6 bases). V lost 0 bases and J lost 5, with 9 bases in between. The germline gives CDR1 SGHTS, CDR2 YDEGEE. CDR3 size: 13 residues. In DNA form, the CDR3 reads TGTGCCAGCAGCTTGGTAGGGGGAGACGAGCAGTACTTC. This gives the protein CASSLVGGDEQYF.

The chain carries TRBV27 and TRBJ1-6; 7 positions match TRBD1. Per germline, CDR1 MNHEY and CDR2 SMNVEV (reference sequence). The CDR3 is made up of 13 amino acids. V lost 4 bases, J lost 8 bases, and 2 bases stayed unmatched. CDR3 region: CASSWDSYSPLHF. The CDR3 region has the DNA TGTGCCAGCAGTTGGGACAGTTATTCACCCCTCCACTTT.

This clonotype was counted at least ten times. This chain uses TRBV19 with TRBJ2-7; 7 bases agree with TRBD1. Germline V gives CDR1 LNHDA, CDR2 SQIVND (reference sequence). J lost 2 bases, V lost 6 bases, and 7 bases had no gene match. The CDR3 is 14 amino acids. CDR3 in amino acids: CASSGTVTTYEQYF. For the CDR3, the DNA is TGTGCCAGTAGCGGGACAGTCACAACCTACGAGCAGTACTTC.

This clonotype was observed at least ten times. This chain connects TRBV10-3 to TRBJ2-2; D gene unclear. The CDR3 is 12 residues long. Trimming removed 4 bases from V and 3 bases from J, with 3 bases in between. Germline loops: CDR1 ENHRY, CDR2 SYGVKD. The CDR3 loop reads CAISADTGELFF. CDR3 DNA sequence: TGTGCCATCAGTGCGGACACCGGGGAGCTGTTTTTT.

This clonotype was counted at least ten times. This rearrangement joins TRBV19 to TRBJ2-3, with 10 bases identical to TRBD2. Germline loops: CDR1 LNHDA, CDR2 SQIVND (reference sequence). The V and J ends lost 3 bases and 1 base, in that order; junction bases with no gene match: 1. The CDR3 contains 15 residues. The CDR3 region has the DNA TGTGCCAGTAGTATCGGACTAGCGGGCACAGATACGCAGTATTTT. Residues: CASSIGLAGTDTQYF.

This clonotype was observed many times. CDR3: CASRMTDQPQHF. The CDR3 DNA follows: TGTGCCAGCAGGATGACAGATCAGCCCCAGCATTTT. V and J are TRBV27 and TRBJ1-5; D is perhaps TRBD1 (5 bases). Trimming pared 6 bases from V and 5 bases from J, leaving 8 bases between. The CDR3 spans 12 residues. Per the germline V gene, CDR1 is MNHEY and CDR2 is SMNVEV (reference sequence).

This clonotype was seen repeatedly, ten times or more. The chain links TRBV20-1 to TRBJ2-5, with 8 positions matching TRBD2. After removal of 3 bases from V and 1 base from J, the junction contained 7 bases not matched to a gene. The CDR3 contains 15 residues. The germline gives CDR1 DFQATT, CDR2 SNEGSKA (reference sequence). The CDR3 DNA reads as TGCAGTGCTAGCTTACTAGCGGATATCCAAGAGACCCAGTACTTC. Amino acids: CSASLLADIQETQYF.

This clonotype was seen a few times. The chain has TRBV2 and TRBJ2-5; D gene unclear. Germline CDR1 is SNHLY and CDR2 is FYNNEI. The ends were cut back, 4 bases at V and 4 bases at J, with 13 bases in the middle. CDR3 size: 14 residues. CDR3 DNA sequence: TGTGCCAGCAGTGTTGTGAAAAAACTAGAGACCCAGTACTTC. It is translated as CASSVVKKLETQYF.

The chain's CDR3 is CASSVGRQTDTQYF. CDR3 bases: TGTGCCAGCAGCGTAGGTCGCCAAACAGATACGCAGTATTTT. The V call is TRBV9, the J call TRBJ2-3; D ambiguous. CDR1 is SGDLS, CDR2 YYNGEE, per germline. The CDR3 runs 14 residues. The germline V and J ends were trimmed by 0 bases and 3 bases, with 8 bases remaining between them.

This clonotype was found many times. This sequence joins TRBV11-2 and TRBJ1-2, with a tentative D call TRBD1 (5 bases). This CDR3 region has 12 residues. V lost 5 bases to trimming and J lost 8 bases, with 12 bases between them. Per the germline V gene, CDR1 is SGHAT and CDR2 is FQNNGV. DNA of the CDR3: TGTGCCAGCAGCGTGGACAATCTGGGCTACACCTTC. Its protein product is CASSVDNLGYTF.

In its sample, this clonotype was seen many times. This chain connects TRBV28 to TRBJ1-1; D is ambiguous. Germline V gene data show CDR1 as MDHEN and CDR2 as SYDVKM. The CDR3 has 12 amino acids. Trimming left V 7 bases short and J 3 bases short, with 9 bases between. The CDR3 loop is CASTRGYTEAFF. CDR3 nucleotides: TGTGCCAGCACTAGAGGTTACACTGAAGCTTTCTTT. Supplemented by reference TRBV28 and TRBJ1-1, the full variable domain reads DVKVTQSSRYLVKRTGEKVFLECVQDMDHENMFWYRQDPGLGLRLIYFSYDVKMKEKGDIPEGYSVSREKKERFSLILESASTNQTSMYLCASTRGYTEAFFGQGTRLTVV.

This clonotype was detected ten times or more. In DNA, the CDR3 is TGTGCCAGCAGTCCGGGACAGGGACGCGAGCAGTACTTC. Translation gives CASSPGQGREQYF. The chain has TRBV12-3 or TRBV12-4 and TRBJ2-7; TRBD1 aligns across 9 bases. This CDR3 is built from 13 residues. J lost 6 bases, V lost 5 bases, and 5 bases had no gene match.

The table lists this clonotype with many counts. The genes are TRBV12-3 or TRBV12-4 and TRBJ1-1; D not resolved. The CDR3 spans 14 residues. Trimming left V 6 bases short and J 0 bases short, with 11 bases between. The CDR3 here is CASSPTLMNTEAFF. CDR3 DNA sequence: TGTGCCAGCAGCCCTACACTTATGAACACTGAAGCTTTCTTT.

This clonotype has at least ten counts. The CDR3 is CASSRSTRDTQYF. CDR3 sequence (DNA): TGTGCCAGCAGCAGATCGACAAGAGATACGCAGTATTTT. The chain couples TRBV7-6 to TRBJ2-3; D unclear. CDR3 length: 13 residues. Germline V gene lookup returns CDR1 SGHVS and CDR2 FNYEAQ. Trimming removed 5 bases from V and 5 bases from J, with 11 bases in between.

This clonotype was found many times. The chain uses TRBV30 and TRBJ2-2, with D tentatively TRBD2 (6 bases). The V and J ends lost 8 bases and 6 bases respectively, with 22 bases between them. Germline loops: CDR1 GTSNPN, CDR2 SVGIG (reference sequence). The CDR3 consists of 15 residues. CDR3 amino acids: CARGLARRGPGELFF. The CDR3 nucleotides read TGTGCCCGCGGGCTAGCGAGACGAGGGCCCGGGGAGCTGTTTTTT.

This chain joins TRBV7-3 and TRBJ2-2; no clear D. Looked up from germline, CDR1 is SGHTA and CDR2 is FQGTGA. Trimming left V 2 bases short and J 9 bases short, with 10 bases between. The CDR3 is 13 residues long. The CDR3 sequence: CASSLGPQRELFF. The CDR3 coding sequence is TGTGCCAGCAGCTTAGGACCGCAGAGGGAGCTGTTTTTT.